These 16 T cell receptor beta chains came from one sample sequenced in a study of T cells in Graves' hyperthyroidism and ophthalmopathy. Amplification of TCR beta CDR3 regions used RNA as the template. HTBI primers were employed in a first-round RT-PCR of the TCR CDR3. TCRdb re-analysed the multiplex PCR reads in MiXCR, keeping a single row per CDR3 protein. The table includes 650,000 to 800,000 distinct CDR3 sequences, about 45% detected once. The source material was peripheral blood or thyroid tissue (not recorded which). The receptors here all came from an adult man with Graves' disease, either hyperthyroidism or ophthalmopathy (not recorded which).

This clonotype was seen a few times. J is TRBJ1-5 and V is TRBV7-2; 9 bases align to TRBD1. V trimming: 3 bases; J trimming: 5 bases; junction bases outside the gene matches: 5. CDR3 length: 15 amino acids. Germline V gives CDR1 SGHTA, CDR2 FQGNSA. CDR3 bases: TGTGCCAGCAGCTTGATCCGGGACAGGGATCAGCCCCAGCATTTT. Its translation is CASSLIRDRDQPQHF.

The chain joins TRBV20-1 to TRBJ2-7; 14 positions agree with TRBD2. The CDR3 is 16 amino acids. V shed 6 bases and J 2 bases; nucleotides not matched to a gene: 9. Germline V gene lookup returns CDR1 DFQATT and CDR2 SNEGSKA (reference sequence). As DNA, the CDR3 is TGCAGTGCAGAGACTAGCGGGGGGGCCTGGGCCTACGAGCAGTACTTC. It encodes CSAETSGGAWAYEQYF.

In this sample, this clonotype turned up many times. The genes are TRBV24-1 and TRBJ1-2; 7 bases map to TRBD1. The V gene end was trimmed by 3 bases and the J gene end by 7 bases; junction bases not matched to a gene: 7. Germline V gene lookup returns CDR1 KGHDR and CDR2 SFDVKD. The CDR3 runs to 14 residues. DNA of the CDR3: TGTGCCACCAGTGATGAACAGGGGAGAGGTGGCTACACCTTC. Protein: CATSDEQGRGGYTF.

With respect to this clonotype: The junction shows a germline mismatch at one end, possibly a read error. This chain joins TRBV5-1 and TRBJ2-2, with D perhaps assigned TRBD1 or TRBD2 (5 bases each). The CDR3 is 15 residues long. CDR1 is SGHRS and CDR2 is YFSETQ in the germline V gene. CDR3 loop: CASSQGRPNTGELFF. DNA for the CDR3: TGTGCCAGCAGCCAGGGACGGCCGAACACCGGGGAGCTGTTTTTT.

The chain has TRBV20-1 and TRBJ1-1; D might be TRBD1 (6 bases). Trimming left V 6 bases short and J 0 bases short, with 17 bases between. The CDR3 spans 15 residues. Germline V gene lookup returns CDR1 DFQATT and CDR2 SNEGSKA (reference sequence). CDR3 residues: CSALDRRTVNTEAFF. The DNA of the CDR3 is TGCAGTGCATTGGACAGAAGAACTGTGAACACTGAAGCTTTCTTT.

This clonotype was picked up a small number of times. The genes are TRBV20-1 and TRBJ2-2; 7 nucleotides align to TRBD1. Germline loops: CDR1 DFQATT, CDR2 SNEGSKA (reference sequence). The J segment lost 3 bases and the V segment lost 0 bases, leaving 7 bases of the junction unmatched. CDR3 length: 16 residues. The CDR3 reads CSARDRDRAYTGELFF. The CDR3 DNA is TGCAGTGCTAGAGATCGTGACAGGGCGTACACCGGGGAGCTGTTTTTT.

The genes are TRBV2 and TRBJ2-7; TRBD1 agrees at 8 bases. The CDR3 has 18 residues. Germline lookup yields CDR1 SNHLY and CDR2 FYNNEI. V was clipped by 6 bases and J by 0 bases; unmatched bases: 16. The CDR3 nucleotides read TGTGCCAGCAGGCTACTCGTTATTGGACAGGGAAGCTCCTACGAGCAGTACTTC. Translating gives CASRLLVIGQGSSYEQYF.

This chain connects TRBV25-1 to TRBJ1-6; D possibly corresponds to TRBD1 (5 bases). In germline, CDR1 is MGHDK, CDR2 SYGVNS. Trimming left V 5 bases short and J 7 bases short, with 15 bases between. CDR3 length: 15 amino acids. The CDR3 bases are TGTGCCAGCAGTTACTTGGCCAGGGCGAATTCACCCCTCCACTTT. Translating gives CASSYLARANSPLHF.

A note on this clonotype: A read error may explain this, as a much larger clone is one base away. The chain uses TRBV20-1 and TRBJ1-2; D possibly corresponds to TRBD1 (5 bases). The V gene's germline CDR1 is DFQATT and CDR2 SNEGSKA (reference sequence). Trimming shortened V by 5 bases and J by 6 bases, and 13 bases separated the two germline ends. CDR3 length: 12 amino acids. This CDR3 reads CSASLTGDGYTF. DNA of the CDR3: TGCAGTGCTTCGTTGACGGGGGATGGCTACACCTTC.

This clonotype was observed a single time. This may arise from a read error, as a much more abundant clone is one base away. This chain connects TRBV7-2 to TRBJ1-3; D gene uncertain. From germline, CDR1 is SGHTA and CDR2 FQGNSA. The germline V and J ends were trimmed by 3 bases and 4 bases, with 13 bases remaining between them. The CDR3 runs to 15 residues. CDR3 sequence reads: CASSLGLASGNTIYF. The CDR3 DNA reads TGTGCCAGCAGCTTGGGCCTGGCTTCGGGAAACACCATATATTTT.

This clonotype has more than one count but fewer than ten. The rearrangement links TRBV11-2 to TRBJ1-3; perhaps TRBD1 as D (5 bases). Germline CDR1 SGHAT, CDR2 FQNNGV. CDR3 length: 15 residues. V lost 8 bases, J lost 0 bases, and 14 bases lay in between. This CDR3 is CASGGRSVSGNTIYF. Written as DNA, the CDR3 is TGTGCCAGCGGGGGAAGGAGTGTCTCTGGAAACACCATATATTTT.

About this clonotype: Since a much larger clone is just one base distant, this may be a read error. This chain links TRBV20-1 with TRBJ1-1; D unclear. CDR3 length: 15 amino acids. Deletions cut 0 bases from V and 6 bases from J, with 17 bases between. CDR1 is DFQATT and CDR2 is SNEGSKA in the germline V gene (reference sequence). CDR3 protein: CSARDLGQWAAEAFF. The CDR3 DNA is TGCAGTGCTAGAGATCTAGGGCAGTGGGCGGCTGAAGCTTTCTTT.

The J gene is TRBJ1-5, the V gene TRBV10-3; D ambiguous. CDR1 and CDR2 (germline): ENHRY, SYGVKD. V was shortened by 0 bases and J by 2 bases, with 11 bases between the two germline ends. This CDR3 contains 16 residues. The CDR3 DNA follows: TGTGCCATCAGTGAGTCAGGGTTTAGAGGCAATCAGCCCCAGCATTTT. Protein: CAISESGFRGNQPQHF.

The chain is built from TRBV14 and TRBJ2-5, with D possibly being TRBD2 (6 bases). The CDR3 loop spans 16 amino acids. V was trimmed by 4 bases and J by 2 bases, leaving 17 bases between them. The germline CDR1 and CDR2 sequences are SGHDN and FVKESK. The CDR3 reads CASSPEFTSRQETQYF. DNA for the CDR3: TGTGCCAGCAGCCCAGAGTTCACTAGCAGACAAGAGACCCAGTACTTC.

There are many counts of this clonotype. V is TRBV29-1 and J is TRBJ1-6; 8 nucleotides line up with TRBD1. Unmatched junction bases numbered 2, after V lost 5 bases and J lost 5 bases. The CDR3 loop spans 13 amino acids. CDR1 is SQVTM, CDR2 ANQGSEA, per germline. For the CDR3, the DNA is TGCAGCGTTAAGACAGGGGATAATTCACCCCTCCACTTT. This codes for CSVKTGDNSPLHF. Full variable domain (missing parts from reference TRBV29-1 and TRBJ1-6): SAVISQKPSRDICQRGTSLTIQCQVDSQVTMMFWYRQQPGQSLTLIATANQGSEATYESGFVIDKFPISRPNLTFSTLTVSNMSPEDSSIYLCSVKTGDNSPLHFGNGTRLTVT.

This clonotype was recorded many times. The J gene is TRBJ1-5, the V gene TRBV6-4; D remains ambiguous. The CDR3 length is 15 residues. The V gene's germline CDR1 is MRHNA and CDR2 SNTAGT. V was shortened by 0 bases and J by 7 bases, with 13 bases between the two germline ends. The CDR3 protein is CASSDSLESGQPQHF. The CDR3 nucleotides read TGTGCCAGCAGTGACTCGTTGGAGTCGGGACAGCCCCAGCATTTT.